Listed below are T cell receptor beta chains from one sample, sequenced in a study of shared clonotypes between healthy human individuals. Only in-frame clones appear in the TCRdb table, and some are missing; sequencing was by immunoSEQ multiplex PCR. The profile shows 2 million to 2.5 million clones, 90% to 95% of them singletons. Input material: naive CD4+ T cells from PBMCs. The receptors were sampled from a man aged 18 to 35 in good health. Some clones in this sample may be carry-over from other donors' samples. Both conserved end residues are part of each CDR3. Fields, in order: clone size, J gene, V gene, D gene, CDR3 protein, CDR3 DNA. A D gene is named only where the DNA matches it firmly. The size field is filled for only some rows; it gives once, few, many or a size class.

>-|TRBJ2-6|TRBV19|-
CASTLAQNPGANVLTF
TGTGCCAGTACCCTAGCCCAAAACCCTGGGGCCAACGTCCTGACTTTC
>-|TRBJ2-5|TRBV30|TRBD1
CAWSKSDRGRKGETQYF
TGTGCCTGGAGTAAATCCGACAGGGGGCGAAAAGGAGAGACCCAGTACTTC
>-|TRBJ1-6|TRBV2|-
CASSERQGSPLHF
TGTGCCAGCAGTGAACGGCAGGGTTCACCCCTCCACTTT
>-|TRBJ1-4|TRBV10-2|-
CASRGTATNEKLFF
TGCGCCAGCAGGGGGACGGCAACTAATGAAAAACTGTTTTTT
>-|TRBJ1-5|TRBV6-6|TRBD1
CASSPQGQGYNQPQHF
TGTGCCAGCAGTCCGCAGGGACAGGGGTACAATCAGCCCCAGCATTTT
>-|TRBJ1-3|TRBV6-1|-
CASSEGRGSRGDTIYF
TGTGCCAGCAGTGAAGGACGAGGGTCCCGCGGGGACACCATATATTTT
>few|TRBJ1-5|TRBV7-2|TRBD1
CASRQGINQPQHF
TGTGCCAGCCGACAGGGAATCAATCAGCCCCAGCATTTT
>-|TRBJ2-7|TRBV25-1|TRBD2
CASSEIAGAYYEQYF
TGTGCCAGCAGTGAAATAGCGGGAGCATACTACGAGCAGTACTTC
>-|TRBJ1-2|TRBV9|-
CASSVLGQFSGYTF
TGTGCCAGCAGCGTCCTTGGACAGTTTAGTGGCTACACCTTC
>-|TRBJ2-7|TRBV5-1|TRBD1
CASSLTGGVDEQYF
TGCGCCAGCAGCTTGACAGGGGGCGTGGACGAGCAGTACTTC
>-|TRBJ1-1|TRBV18|-
CASSSGLPRNTEAFF
TGTGCCAGCTCATCGGGACTTCCTCGGAACACTGAAGCTTTCTTT
>-|TRBJ2-7|TRBV11-2|TRBD2
CASSLGTRTYLYEQYF
TGTGCCAGCAGCTTGGGGACTAGGACGTACTTGTACGAGCAGTACTTC
>-|TRBJ2-7|TRBV27|-
CASSSTGQGSGRFVYEQYF
TGTGCCAGCAGTTCAACGGGACAGGGAAGCGGGAGATTCGTATACGAGCAGTACTTC
>-|TRBJ2-5|TRBV7-3|-
CASSTLGSETQYF
TGTGCCAGCAGCACTCTAGGATCGGAGACCCAGTACTTC
>-|TRBJ2-7|TRBV5-4|TRBD1
CASSLGQGGYEQYF
TGTGCCAGCAGCCTAGGACAGGGAGGCTACGAGCAGTACTTC
>-|TRBJ2-3|TRBV15|TRBD2
CATSRGGTSEFTDTQYF
TGTGCCACCAGCAGAGGGGGGACTAGCGAGTTCACAGATACGCAGTATTTT
>-|TRBJ2-7|TRBV5-5|-
CASSFRLDEQYF
TGTGCCAGCAGCTTTCGGCTAGACGAGCAGTACTTC
>-|TRBJ1-1|TRBV2|-
CASSESRGTEAFF
TGTGCCAGCAGTGAAAGCAGGGGAACTGAAGCTTTCTTT
>-|TRBJ2-6|TRBV9|-
CASSVGQGGSFGANVLTF
TGTGCCAGCAGCGTAGGACAGGGAGGATCCTTTGGGGCCAACGTCCTGACTTTC
>-|TRBJ2-4|TRBV15|-
CATSILRNIQYF
TGTGCCACCAGCATTTTGAGAAACATTCAGTACTTC
>-|TRBJ2-5|TRBV6-6|-
CASSYSEETQYF
TGTGCCAGCAGTTACTCGGAAGAGACCCAGTACTTC
>-|TRBJ1-1|TRBV2|-
CASSSQNMNTEAFF
TGTGCCAGCAGTAGCCAGAACATGAACACTGAAGCTTTCTTT
>-|TRBJ2-3|TRBV19|TRBD1
CASSPYPGTGVTDTQYF
TGTGCCAGTAGTCCGTACCCCGGGACAGGGGTCACAGATACGCAGTATTTT
>-|TRBJ1-2|TRBV5-6|TRBD1
CASSLAGDRDGYGYTF
TGTGCCAGCAGCTTGGCCGGGGACAGGGATGGCTATGGCTACACCTTC
>-|TRBJ2-7|TRBV7-6|-
CASSLGKIRDLSGEQYF
TGTGCCAGCAGCTTAGGAAAGATTCGGGATCTATCAGGCGAGCAGTACTTC
>once|TRBJ2-5|TRBV14|-
CASSRGRQETQYF
TGTGCCAGCAGCCGAGGCAGACAAGAGACCCAGTACTTC
>-|TRBJ1-1|TRBV9|-
CASSVGPLTLGNTEAFF
TGTGCCAGCAGCGTAGGCCCCTTAACCCTTGGGAACACTGAAGCTTTCTTT
>-|TRBJ2-1|TRBV11-2|-
CASRVRGTNEQFF
TGTGCCAGCAGGGTTCGCGGGACAAATGAGCAGTTCTTC
>-|TRBJ2-7|TRBV10-3|TRBD1
CAISEPGDRGHSGSSYEQYF
TGTGCCATCAGTGAGCCAGGGGACAGGGGGCACAGCGGGAGCTCCTACGAGCAGTACTTC
>once|TRBJ2-3|TRBV6-1|TRBD1
CASSEITGADTQYF
TGTGCCAGCAGTGAGATCACAGGGGCGGATACGCAGTATTTT
>-|TRBJ1-1|TRBV6-5|-
CASSHRPTADTEAFF
TGTGCCAGCAGCCACCGACCCACGGCTGACACTGAAGCTTTCTTT
>-|TRBJ2-7|TRBV5-1|-
CASSIMDSSYEQYF
TGCGCCAGCAGCATAATGGACAGCTCCTACGAGCAGTACTTC
>-|TRBJ1-2|TRBV4-2|TRBD1
CASSLGDSADYGYTF
TGTGCCAGCAGCCTCGGGGACAGTGCAGACTATGGCTACACCTTC
>-|TRBJ1-5|TRBV6-5|-
CASSSGNGNQPQHF
TGTGCCAGCAGTTCCGGGAACGGCAATCAGCCCCAGCATTTT
>-|TRBJ1-2|TRBV6-6|TRBD1
CASSTPRQGYYGYTF
TGTGCCAGCAGCACCCCCCGACAGGGTTACTATGGCTACACCTTC
>-|TRBJ1-2|TRBV7-9|TRBD1
CASSDTLGQGGGYTF
TGTGCCAGCAGCGATACATTGGGACAGGGTGGAGGCTACACCTTC
>few|TRBJ1-1|TRBV5-1|-
CASSLEGGRVNTEAFF
TGCGCCAGCAGCTTGGAGGGCGGTCGGGTGAACACTGAAGCTTTCTTT
>-|TRBJ2-7|TRBV7-2|-
CASSPAGPTEQYF
TGTGCCAGCAGCCCGGCGGGCCCGACCGAGCAGTACTTC
>-|TRBJ2-3|TRBV28|TRBD2
CASGLAGTDTQYF
TGTGCCAGCGGACTAGCGGGAACAGATACGCAGTATTTT
>-|TRBJ2-3|TRBV7-3|TRBD2
CASSLAGYTDTQYF
TGTGCCAGCAGCCTAGCGGGGTACACAGATACGCAGTATTTT
>-|TRBJ2-1|TRBV28|TRBD1
CASRGGTGANEQFF
TGTGCCAGCAGGGGGGGGACAGGGGCCAATGAGCAGTTCTTC
>-|TRBJ2-7|TRBV5-4|-
CASSLSVAGRGAHEQYF
TGTGCCAGCAGCTTATCGGTAGCAGGCCGGGGGGCCCACGAGCAGTACTTC
>once|TRBJ1-1|TRBV5-6|-
CASSLAAGKAFF
TGTGCCAGCAGCTTGGCCGCGGGGAAGGCTTTCTTT
>-|TRBJ2-1|TRBV10-3|-
CAIGEPLGNEQFF
TGTGCCATCGGGGAACCCCTTGGGAATGAGCAGTTCTTC
>-|TRBJ2-7|TRBV18|TRBD2
CASSLPGGLAYEQYF
TGTGCCAGCTCACTTCCGGGGGGGCTAGCCTACGAGCAGTACTTC
>-|TRBJ2-3|TRBV7-3|TRBD2
CASSGGRTDTQYF
TGTGCCAGTTCGGGGGGGCGCACAGATACGCAGTATTTT
>-|TRBJ2-7|TRBV5-4|TRBD2
CASSFGGDYEQYF
TGTGCCAGCAGCTTTGGGGGGGATTACGAGCAGTACTTC
>-|TRBJ2-5|TRBV18|TRBD1
CASSLNPGTGGETQYF
TGTGCCAGCTCACTAAACCCCGGGACAGGGGGAGAGACCCAGTACTTC
>-|TRBJ2-2|TRBV6-1|-
CASNRPYTGELFF
TGTGCCAGCAACCGACCTTACACCGGGGAGCTGTTTTTT
>once|TRBJ2-3|TRBV6-5|TRBD1
CASKETGGADTQYF
TGTGCCAGCAAGGAGACAGGGGGTGCAGATACGCAGTATTTT
>-|TRBJ1-5|TRBV28|-
CASSHPSGHQPQHF
TGTGCCAGCAGCCATCCCTCCGGGCATCAGCCCCAGCATTTT
>-|TRBJ2-2|TRBV30|TRBD2
CAFHRTSGRANTGELFF
TGTGCCTTCCATCGGACTAGCGGGAGGGCGAACACCGGGGAGCTGTTTTTT
>-|TRBJ2-3|TRBV18|-
CASSPNGVISTDTQYF
TGTGCCAGCTCACCAAACGGGGTAATATCGACAGATACGCAGTATTTT